One sample yielded the 32 T cell receptor beta chains listed below, sequenced in a study of T cells in Graves' hyperthyroidism and ophthalmopathy. Regions amplified from RNA transcripts were the TCR beta CDR3 regions. When the TCR CDR3 underwent first-round RT-PCR, the HTBI primer set was used. MiXCR, applied by TCRdb to the multiplex PCR reads, yields one record per CDR3 protein. Among 500,000 to 550,000 distinct CDR3 sequences listed, 20% were seen once. Sequencing was done on a sample of blood. The receptor source for this set is a man younger than 35 with Graves' hyperthyroidism.

The gene calls are TRBV3-1 and TRBJ1-2; possibly TRBD1 for D (5 bases). V lost 5 bases and J 7 bases, leaving 11 bases between the germline ends. Germline V gives CDR1 LGHDT, CDR2 YNNKEL (reference sequence). The CDR3 covers 12 residues. CDR3 DNA: TGTGCCAGCAGCATGGGAGGGGTTGGCTACACCTTC. Its translation: CASSMGGVGYTF.

This clonotype was found many times. The chain has TRBV10-2 and TRBJ2-7; the D is unclear. With 2 bases removed from V and 0 bases from J, the gap between germline ends came to 8 bases. Germline V gene data show CDR1 as WSHSY and CDR2 as SAAADI. This CDR3 region has 14 residues. The CDR3 loop is CASSEGMSSYEQYF. As DNA, the CDR3 is TGCGCCAGCAGTGAGGGAATGAGCTCCTACGAGCAGTACTTC.

The chain couples TRBV20-1 to TRBJ2-5, with D hard to call. This CDR3 has 10 residues. The germline gives CDR1 DFQATT, CDR2 SNEGSKA (reference sequence). With 5 bases removed from V and 9 bases from J, the gap between germline ends came to 10 bases. The chain's CDR3 is CSAGPIAQYF. In DNA, the CDR3 is TGCAGTGCTGGCCCGATTGCCCAGTACTTC.

This sequence joins TRBV6-5 and TRBJ1-1; perhaps TRBD1 as D (5 bases). This CDR3 is 14 amino acids long. V was clipped by 2 bases and J by 1 base, with 8 bases between them. Germline lookup yields CDR1 MNHEY and CDR2 SVGAGI. The chain's CDR3 is CASSYTGQNTEAFF. The CDR3 DNA sequence: TGTGCCAGCAGTTACACTGGACAGAACACTGAAGCTTTCTTT.

As concerns this clonotype: A read error is possible here, since a much larger clone lies one base away. The chain has TRBV9 and TRBJ2-5; 8 bases match TRBD2. This CDR3 is 15 amino acids long. Per the germline V gene, CDR1 is SGDLS and CDR2 is YYNGEE. CDR3 protein: CVSSGPGSGDETQYF. The CDR3 DNA sequence: TGTGTCAGCAGCGGTCCCGGTAGCGGGGATGAGACCCAGTACTTC.

V and J are TRBV6-2 or TRBV6-3 and TRBJ1-5; 8 bases are a match to TRBD1. The germline V gene encodes CDR1 MNHEY and CDR2 SVGEGT. The CDR3 contains 14 residues. The trim removed 5 bases at V and 6 bases at J, leaving 6 bases unmatched. As DNA, the CDR3 is TGTGCCAGCAGTCCCTGGACAGGGTCTCAGCCCCAGCATTTT. It yields the protein CASSPWTGSQPQHF.

This chain links TRBV15 with TRBJ2-7; TRBD2 matches 8 bases. The CDR3 has 15 amino acids. Per the germline V gene, CDR1 is LNHNV and CDR2 is YYDKDF (reference sequence). Trimming at V came to 0 bases and at J to 1 base, leaving 2 bases not matched to a gene. The CDR3 spells CATSREAGESYEQYF. DNA of the CDR3: TGTGCCACCAGCAGAGAAGCGGGAGAGTCCTACGAGCAGTACTTC.

Notes on this clonotype: Sequence at one end of the junction differs from germline and may be a read error. The V gene is TRBV7-2, the J gene TRBJ2-7; TRBD2 might be the D (6 bases). This CDR3 is 13 amino acids long. Germline V gene sequence: CDR1 SGHTA, CDR2 FQGNSA. In DNA form, the CDR3 reads TGTGCCAGCAGCTTAGAGTTTCGGCGGGGAGGCCACTTC. As protein: CASSLEFRRGGHF. The complete variable domain, with remaining parts taken from reference TRBV7-2 and TRBJ2-7, reads GAGVSQSPSNKVTEKGKDVELRCDPISGHTALYWYRQSLGQGLEFLIYFQGNSAPDKSGLPSDRFSAERTGGSVSTLTIQRTQQEDSAVYLCASSLEFRRGGHFGPGTRLTVT.

This clonotype was seen more than once but under ten times. This chain's CDR3 is CASRSVYEQYF. The CDR3 coding sequence is TGTGCCAGCAGATCAGTCTACGAGCAGTACTTC. J is TRBJ2-7 and V is TRBV27; D is unresolved. Trimming cost V 6 bases and J 3 bases, with 6 bases left between them. Germline CDR1 reads MNHEY; CDR2 reads SMNVEV (reference sequence). The CDR3 runs 11 residues.

The chain links TRBV24-1 to TRBJ2-5; TRBD2 matches at 8 bases. Trimming took 6 bases from V and 1 from J; bases not matched to a gene: 3. CDR3 length: 14 amino acids. CDR1 KGHDR and CDR2 SFDVKD come from the germline V gene. The CDR3 sequence is CATSRGTSQETQYF. For the CDR3, the DNA is TGTGCCACCAGTCGCGGGACTAGCCAAGAGACCCAGTACTTC.

The chain couples TRBV6-1 to TRBJ2-7, with unresolved D. CDR3 length: 13 amino acids. The V end was cut by 3 bases, the J end by 0 bases, with 6 bases between. Per the germline V gene, CDR1 is MNHNS and CDR2 is SASEGT. The CDR3 here is CASSDDSSYEQYF. CDR3 DNA sequence: TGTGCCAGCAGTGACGATAGCTCCTACGAGCAGTACTTC.

This clonotype was counted many times. The rearrangement uses TRBV7-9 and TRBJ2-7, with 8 positions matching TRBD2. Germline V gene sequence: CDR1 SEHNR, CDR2 FQNEAQ (reference sequence). V shed 4 bases, J shed 3 bases, and the junction held 5 bases outside the gene matches. This CDR3 region has 14 residues. CDR3 sequence (DNA): TGTGCCAGCAGCTCTGGACTAGCTCTCTACGAGCAGTACTTC. It encodes CASSSGLALYEQYF.

This clonotype was counted at least ten times. This chain connects TRBV12-3 or TRBV12-4 to TRBJ1-1, with 9 bases identical to TRBD1. This CDR3 is built from 14 residues. The J segment lost 6 bases and the V segment lost 6 bases, leaving 8 bases of the junction unmatched. The CDR3 protein is CASRHTGGESEAFF. Here the CDR3 DNA reads TGTGCCAGCAGGCACACAGGGGGCGAATCTGAAGCTTTCTTT.

This clonotype was observed at least ten times. This chain uses TRBV5-1 with TRBJ1-2; the match to TRBD1 covers 9 bases. CDR1 is SGHRS, CDR2 YFSETQ, per germline. This CDR3 contains 15 residues. V gave up 5 bases and J gave up 0 bases; unmatched junction bases: 5. The CDR3 DNA sequence: TGCGCCAGCAGTCACAGGGGGCAAGCTAACTATGGCTACACCTTC. Protein product: CASSHRGQANYGYTF. The complete variable domain, with remaining parts taken from reference TRBV5-1 and TRBJ1-2, reads KAGVTQTPRYLIKTRGQQVTLSCSPISGHRSVSWYQQTPGQGLQFLFEYFSETQRNKGNFPGRFSGRQFSNSRSEMNVSTLELGDSALYLCASSHRGQANYGYTFGSGTRLTVV.

This clonotype was seen repeatedly, ten times or more. The J gene is TRBJ2-7, the V gene TRBV6-1, with D perhaps matching TRBD1 (5 bases). Germline V gene sequence: CDR1 MNHNS, CDR2 SASEGT. The CDR3 extends over 15 amino acids. V was pared by 1 base and J by 4 bases, with 14 bases between. As DNA, the CDR3 is TGTGCCAGCAGTGAAGTTCAGGGAAGGCTATACGAGCAGTACTTC. This encodes CASSEVQGRLYEQYF.

This chain connects TRBV12-3 or TRBV12-4 to TRBJ1-4; tentatively, D is TRBD1 (6 bases). Trimming cost V 5 bases and J 0 bases, with 19 bases left between them. This CDR3 contains 18 residues. This CDR3 reads CASSVGEFPGATNEKLFF. Here the CDR3 DNA reads TGTGCCAGCAGTGTTGGGGAGTTCCCAGGGGCAACTAATGAAAAACTGTTTTTT.

This clonotype was observed many times. The junction shows a germline mismatch at one end, possibly a read error. This chain connects TRBV20-1 to TRBJ2-7, with D perhaps TRBD2 (5 bases). The CDR3 length is 11 residues. Germline-derived CDR1 and CDR2 are DFQATT and SNEGSKA (reference sequence). CDR3 in amino acids: CSASSRDRMGF. DNA for the CDR3: TGCAGTGCTAGCTCCCGGGATAGAATGGGGTTC.

The chain is built from TRBV12-3 or TRBV12-4 and TRBJ1-3; D remains ambiguous. This CDR3 contains 19 residues. Deletions cut 4 bases from V and 4 bases from J, with 26 bases between. CDR3 loop: CASSSPPRSFGRPGNTIYF. CDR3 DNA: TGTGCCAGCAGTTCCCCCCCCCGATCTTTTGGGCGGCCGGGAAACACCATATATTTT.

This clonotype has a count of ten or more. The chain links TRBV5-1 to TRBJ2-7; a weak D match, TRBD2 (5 bases). The germline V gene encodes CDR1 SGHRS and CDR2 YFSETQ. CDR3 length: 16 amino acids. V shed 4 bases and J shed 0 bases, with 17 bases lying between them. The CDR3 DNA reads as TGCGCCAGCAGCAACATCGGTGAGCGGAGCTCCTACGAGCAGTACTTC. The encoded protein is CASSNIGERSSYEQYF.

The V gene is TRBV12-3 or TRBV12-4, the J gene TRBJ2-7, with 8 bases matching TRBD1. J was trimmed by 6 bases and V by 8 bases; bases with no gene match: 9. This CDR3 is 13 amino acids long. The CDR3 DNA follows: TGTGCCAGCGGACAGGGACCTTCTCTCGAGCAGTACTTC. The encoded protein is CASGQGPSLEQYF.

The sample holds many counts of this clonotype. The gene calls are TRBV27 and TRBJ2-7; D might be TRBD1 (8 bases). The CDR3 is made up of 15 amino acids. The V gene's germline CDR1 is MNHEY and CDR2 SMNVEV (reference sequence). Trimming took 6 bases from V and 1 from J, leaving 16 bases between them. DNA for the CDR3: TGTGCCAGCAGCCCGACAGGGGAGGGGTCCTACGAGCAGTACTTC. Protein sequence: CASSPTGEGSYEQYF.

This clonotype has a count of ten or more. J is TRBJ1-1 and V is TRBV5-1, with 8 nucleotides matching TRBD1. Germline-derived CDR1 and CDR2 are SGHRS and YFSETQ. The trim removed 3 bases at V and 1 base at J, leaving 2 bases unmatched. The CDR3 covers 14 residues. The CDR3 sequence is CASSSGQANTEAFF. CDR3 sequence (DNA): TGCGCCAGCAGCTCGGGACAGGCGAACACTGAAGCTTTCTTT.

This clonotype was seen only a few times. CDR3: CAWSATRYEQYF. The CDR3 DNA reads as TGTGCCTGGAGTGCGACCCGATACGAGCAGTACTTC. The chain combines TRBV30 with TRBJ2-7; no clear D. The CDR3 spans 12 residues. Germline CDR1 reads GTSNPN; CDR2 reads SVGIG (reference sequence). The V end was cut by 1 base, the J end by 4 bases, with 8 bases between. Based on the CDR3 plus reference TRBV30 and TRBJ2-7, the full variable domain is SQTIHQWPATLVQPVGSPLSLECTVEGTSNPNLYWYRQAAGRGLQLLFYSVGIGQISSEVPQNLSASRPQDRQFILSSKKLLLSDSGFYLCAWSATRYEQYFGPGTRLTVT.

In its sample, this clonotype was seen a few times. The chain employs TRBV3-1 and TRBJ1-1; tentative D call: TRBD1 (6 bases). The CDR3 extends over 14 amino acids. V lost 7 bases and J lost 7, with 19 bases in between. CDR1 and CDR2 (germline): LGHDT, YNNKEL (reference sequence). CDR3 in DNA: TGTGCCAGCACCAGGGTGTGGGGGGCTGGTGAAGCTTTCTTT. Its protein is CASTRVWGAGEAFF. The full variable domain, completed using reference TRBV3-1 and TRBJ1-1, is DTAVSQTPKYLVTQMGNDKSIKCEQNLGHDTMYWYKQDSKKFLKIMFSYNNKELIINETVPNRFSPKSPDKAHLNLHINSLELGDSAVYFCASTRVWGAGEAFFGQGTRLTVV.

In the case of this clonotype: Compared with germline, one end of the junction differs, possibly owing to a read error. The genes are TRBV2 and TRBJ1-1; possible D gene TRBD1, 6 bases. Per germline, CDR1 SNHLY and CDR2 FYNNEI. This CDR3 has 14 amino acids. CDR3 residues: CASRERLGDTGAFF. In nucleotides, the CDR3 is TGTGCCAGCAGGGAGAGGTTGGGGGACACTGGAGCTTTCTTT.

This clonotype appeared many times. V is TRBV6-1 and J is TRBJ1-2, with D perhaps matching TRBD1 (5 bases). This CDR3 has 15 residues. CDR1 MNHNS and CDR2 SASEGT come from the germline V gene. The V end was cut by 6 bases, the J end by 1 base, with 15 bases between. The CDR3 bases are TGTGCCAGCAGCCCCCGGGACTCCTATAACTATGGCTACACCTTC. Translated, it gives CASSPRDSYNYGYTF.

J is TRBJ2-7 and V is TRBV11-2; D remains unclear. The V gene lost 1 base and the J gene lost 4 bases, with 17 bases spanning the gap. This CDR3 comprises 16 residues. CDR1 is SGHAT, CDR2 FQNNGV, per germline. In DNA, the CDR3 is TGTGCCAGCAGCTTAGGGGATTGGTACGGTGTGTACGAGCAGTACTTC. It codes for CASSLGDWYGVYEQYF.

Ten or more counts support this clonotype. V usage is TRBV28 and J usage is TRBJ1-5; a weak D match, TRBD1 (5 bases). The CDR3 has 15 residues. Deletions cut 3 bases from V and 6 bases from J, with 15 bases between. Per germline, CDR1 MDHEN and CDR2 SYDVKM. The CDR3 here is CASSFRGAPPQPQHF. CDR3 nucleotide sequence: TGTGCCAGCAGTTTCCGCGGGGCCCCCCCTCAGCCCCAGCATTTT.

This clonotype was seen repeatedly, ten times or more. The CDR3: CASSEVVGVGLFF. The CDR3 DNA sequence: TGTGCCAGCAGTGAGGTGGTCGGGGTAGGGCTGTTTTTT. The rearrangement uses TRBV6-1 and TRBJ2-2; D perhaps matches TRBD2 (5 bases). The CDR3 length is 13 residues. Deletions cut 3 bases from V and 13 bases from J, with 15 bases between. The V gene's germline CDR1 is MNHNS and CDR2 SASEGT.

This clonotype was picked up many times. J is TRBJ1-5 and V is TRBV5-5; 10 nucleotides align to TRBD1. The junction had 4 bases not matched to a gene; V was cut back by 4 bases and J by 3 bases. The CDR3 is 15 residues long. Per germline, CDR1 SGHKS and CDR2 YYEKEE (reference sequence). CDR3 residues: CASSMGQGSNQPQHF. The CDR3, as DNA: TGTGCCAGCAGCATGGGACAGGGGTCCAATCAGCCCCAGCATTTT.

This clonotype was recorded many times. The rearrangement links TRBV12-3 or TRBV12-4 to TRBJ1-5; D is perhaps TRBD1 (5 bases). V shed 5 bases and J shed 4 bases, with 15 bases lying between them. This CDR3 contains 15 residues. The CDR3 spells CASSVLGAANQPQHF. CDR3 bases: TGTGCCAGCAGTGTTCTCGGGGCAGCTAATCAGCCCCAGCATTTT.

V and J are TRBV6-1 and TRBJ1-1; maybe TRBD1 (5 bases). V gave up 8 bases and J gave up 1 base, with 17 bases separating them. The CDR3 covers 15 residues. Germline loops: CDR1 MNHNS, CDR2 SASEGT. DNA for the CDR3: TGTGCCAGCCTAACAGGTGGCGGAAGGAACACTGAAGCTTTCTTT. Translation gives CASLTGGGRNTEAFF.